This T cell receptor (beta chain) is drawn from a study of beta chain features in type 1 diabetes. The overall study: Across all samples, about 110,000,000 sorted cells were examined.

Every isolated RNA sample was fully reverse transcribed, so sequencing captured expressed TCRB transcripts. Sequencing was performed with immunoSEQ multiplex PCR; in TCRdb, only in-frame clones are kept and a portion is missing. The profile shows fewer than 200,000 clones, roughly 8% of them singletons. V was pared by 0 bases and J by 0 bases, with 8 bases between. This CDR3 has 15 residues. Germline CDR1 is LGHNA and CDR2 is YNFKEQ. General study findings and limits: cDNA-based sequencing might over-represent cells highly expressing TCR. Patients showed naive, central memory and Treg TCRB repertoires that appeared more similar than those of healthy donors.

To note about this clone: Its specificity is not known.

Sequenced input: central memory CD4+ T cells from blood. The receptor was isolated from a man between 18 and 35 years old in good health. The rearrangement joins TRBV4-2 to TRBJ1-2; D uncertain. This CDR3 is CASSQEGTANYGYTF. The CDR3 DNA reads TGTGCCAGCAGCCAAGAGGGCACCGCTAACTATGGCTACACCTTC.